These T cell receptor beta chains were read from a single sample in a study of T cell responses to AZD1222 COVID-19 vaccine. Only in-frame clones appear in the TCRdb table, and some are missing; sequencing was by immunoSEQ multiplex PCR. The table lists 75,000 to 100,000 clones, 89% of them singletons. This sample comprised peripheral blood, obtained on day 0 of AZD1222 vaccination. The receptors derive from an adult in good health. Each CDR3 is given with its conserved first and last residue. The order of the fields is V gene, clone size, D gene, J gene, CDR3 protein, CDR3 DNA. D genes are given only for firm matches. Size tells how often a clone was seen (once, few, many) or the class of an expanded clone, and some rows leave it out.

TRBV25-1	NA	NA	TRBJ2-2	CASRGSGELFF	TGTGCCAGCAGGGGCTCGGGGGAGCTGTTTTTT
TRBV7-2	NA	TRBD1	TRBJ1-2	CASSTGGYGYTF	TGTGCCAGCAGCACAGGGGGCTATGGCTACACCTTC
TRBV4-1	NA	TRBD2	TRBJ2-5	CASSQGGLALQETQYF	TGCGCCAGCAGCCAAGGGGGACTAGCGCTCCAAGAGACCCAGTACTTC
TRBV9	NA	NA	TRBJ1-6	CASSVGQYNSPLHF	TGTGCCAGCAGCGTAGGACAGTATAATTCACCCCTCCACTTT
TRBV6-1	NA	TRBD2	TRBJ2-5	CASSENPSGQETQYF	TGTGCCAGCAGTGAAAATCCTAGCGGGCAAGAGACCCAGTACTTC
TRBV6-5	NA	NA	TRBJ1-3	CASSPWGRRRNTIYF	TGTGCCAGTTCTCCCTGGGGCCGGAGGCGAAACACCATATATTTT
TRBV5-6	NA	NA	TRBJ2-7	CASSLGGKSYEQYF	TGTGCCAGCAGCTTGGGGGGAAAGTCCTACGAGCAGTACTTC
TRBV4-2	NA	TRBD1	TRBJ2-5	CASSRGQGETQYF	TGTGCCAGCAGCCGAGGACAGGGGGAGACCCAGTACTTC
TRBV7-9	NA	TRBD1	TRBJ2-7	CASSLGDRDEQYF	TGTGCCAGCAGCTTAGGAGACAGGGACGAGCAGTACTTC
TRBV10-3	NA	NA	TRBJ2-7	CAISESAGVLSYEQYF	TGTGCCATCAGTGAGTCGGCAGGCGTCCTCTCCTACGAGCAGTACTTC
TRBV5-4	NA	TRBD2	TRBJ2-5	CASSPPGLAGLQETQYF	TGTGCCAGCAGCCCCCCCGGGCTAGCGGGGCTCCAAGAGACCCAGTACTTC
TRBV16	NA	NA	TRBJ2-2	CASSQGDTGELFF	TGTGCCAGCAGCCAGGGGGACACCGGGGAGCTGTTTTTT
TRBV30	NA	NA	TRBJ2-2	CAWALGGTGELFF	TGTGCCTGGGCCCTCGGGGGTACCGGGGAGCTGTTTTTT
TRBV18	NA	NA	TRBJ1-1	CASSPEGGARGTEAFF	TGTGCCAGCTCACCGGAGGGGGGGGCGCGAGGCACTGAAGCTTTCTTT
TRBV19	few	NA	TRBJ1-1	CASQVSLFTEAFF	TGTGCCAGTCAAGTCAGCCTCTTCACTGAAGCTTTCTTT
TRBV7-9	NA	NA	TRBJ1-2	CASSPGRGPAGYTF	TGTGCCAGCAGCCCCGGACGCGGGCCGGCTGGCTACACCTTC
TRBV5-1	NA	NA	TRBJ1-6	CASSPELSSYNSPLHF	TGCGCCAGCAGCCCTGAGTTGAGCTCCTATAATTCACCCCTCCACTTT
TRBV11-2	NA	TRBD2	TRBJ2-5	CASSPLAGGPETQYF	TGTGCCAGCAGCCCTCTAGCGGGGGGCCCGGAGACCCAGTACTTC
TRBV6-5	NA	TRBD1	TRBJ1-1	CASRLQGGRAEAFF	TGTGCCAGCAGGTTACAGGGGGGTAGGGCTGAAGCTTTCTTT
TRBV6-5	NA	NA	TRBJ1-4	CASRFVVGEKLFF	TGTGCCAGCAGGTTCGTGGTTGGTGAAAAACTGTTTTTT
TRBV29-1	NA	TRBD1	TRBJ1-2	CSTRRSTGGGYGYTF	TGCAGCACCCGGCGCTCCACAGGGGGCGGCTATGGCTACACCTTC
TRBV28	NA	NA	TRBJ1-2	CASTDNSRGYTF	TGTGCCAGCACCGATAATTCGAGAGGCTACACCTTC
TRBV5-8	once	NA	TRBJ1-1	CASSRELNTEAFF	TGTGCCAGCAGCCGGGAGCTGAACACTGAAGCTTTCTTT
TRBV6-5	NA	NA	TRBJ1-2	CASSQTHRGYGYTF	TGTGCCAGCAGTCAGACCCACCGAGGCTATGGCTACACCTTC
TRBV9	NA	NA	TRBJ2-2	CASSVQGQGTGELFF	TGTGCCAGCAGCGTACAGGGCCAAGGCACCGGGGAGCTGTTTTTT
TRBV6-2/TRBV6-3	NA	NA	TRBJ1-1	CASSPDPLPVNTEAFF	TGTGCCAGCAGTCCGGACCCACTACCTGTGAACACTGAAGCTTTCTTT
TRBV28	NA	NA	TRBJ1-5	CASRNWQGNFAQPQHF	TGTGCCAGCAGGAACTGGCAGGGCAATTTTGCTCAGCCCCAGCATTTT
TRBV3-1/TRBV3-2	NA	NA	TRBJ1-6	CASSWRGGSPLHF	TGTGCCAGCAGCTGGCGAGGGGGATCACCCCTCCACTTT
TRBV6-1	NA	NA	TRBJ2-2	CASSEAVGSHTGELFF	TGTGCCAGCAGTGAAGCGGTAGGCTCCCACACCGGGGAGCTGTTTTTT